The 25 T cell receptor beta chains listed next were all sequenced from one sample in a study of blood T cell repertoires in COVID-19. TCRdb keeps only in-frame clones here, not all; method: immunoSEQ multiplex PCR. The sample has some 300,000 clones; about 89% are singletons. Sequenced: PBMCs or T cells enriched from blood (not recorded which). The receptors were gathered from a woman in her thirties or forties who had recovered from COVID-19.

This clone showed up just once. The chain combines TRBV10-1 with TRBJ1-6; D remains ambiguous. V was trimmed by 4 bases and J by 0 bases, leaving 10 bases between them. CDR3 size: 16 residues. Germline V lookup: CDR1 WNHNN, CDR2 SYGVQD (reference sequence). CDR3 protein: CASSASGSSYNSPLHF. In DNA, the CDR3 is TGCGCCAGCAGTGCCTCAGGAAGCTCCTATAATTCACCCCTCCACTTT.

The rearrangement joins TRBV5-1 to TRBJ1-2; 8 nucleotides agree with TRBD1. This CDR3 comprises 14 residues. V shed 4 bases, J shed 7 bases, and the junction held 9 bases outside the gene matches. Germline V gene lookup returns CDR1 SGHRS and CDR2 YFSETQ. The CDR3 here is CASSPTQGAGGYTF. CDR3 coding DNA: TGCGCCAGCAGCCCGACTCAGGGGGCTGGTGGCTACACCTTC.

This clone was detected only once. V and J are TRBV6-9 and TRBJ2-5; 11 nucleotides align to TRBD2. The CDR3 runs to 20 residues. V lost 3 bases to trimming and J lost 0 bases; unmatched junction nucleotides: 15. Per the germline V gene, CDR1 is MNHGY and CDR2 is SVAAGI. DNA of the CDR3: TGTGCCAGCAGTTACCCCAAAAGGACTAGCGGGCTCCCTTACCAAGAGACCCAGTACTTC. It codes for CASSYPKRTSGLPYQETQYF.

This clone occurred once. The chain recombines TRBV30 with TRBJ1-1, with D tentatively TRBD1 (5 bases). V lost 4 bases, J lost 2 bases, and 8 bases lay in between. From germline, CDR1 is GTSNPN and CDR2 SVGIG (reference sequence). This CDR3 contains 12 residues. Here the CDR3 reads CAWKQVNTEAFF. The CDR3 DNA reads as TGTGCCTGGAAACAGGTAAACACTGAAGCTTTCTTT.

The V and J genes are TRBV5-1 and TRBJ1-1, with 7 bases identical to TRBD1. J was trimmed by 0 bases and V by 5 bases; bases with no gene match: 7. From germline, CDR1 is SGHRS and CDR2 YFSETQ. CDR3 length: 15 residues. The CDR3 region is CASSSRQGLNTEAFF. Written as DNA, the CDR3 is TGCGCCAGCAGTAGTAGACAGGGTTTGAACACTGAAGCTTTCTTT. Using reference TRBV5-1 and TRBJ1-1 for the parts outside the CDR3, the full variable domain is KAGVTQTPRYLIKTRGQQVTLSCSPISGHRSVSWYQQTPGQGLQFLFEYFSETQRNKGNFPGRFSGRQFSNSRSEMNVSTLELGDSALYLCASSSRQGLNTEAFFGQGTRLTVV.

Worth noting for this clone: The junction shows a germline mismatch at one end, possibly a read error. The V call is TRBV7-3, the J call TRBJ1-2, with no clear D. This CDR3 is 9 amino acids long. CDR1 is SGHTA and CDR2 is FQGTGA in the germline V gene. The CDR3 region has the DNA TGTGCCAGCAGTTCGGGTACTCCTTTC. It yields the protein CASSSGTPF.

This chain connects TRBV2 to TRBJ1-2, with 10 bases that match TRBD1. The V segment lost 8 bases and the J segment 8 bases; nucleotides outside the gene matches: 8. This CDR3 has 13 amino acids. The germline CDR1 and CDR2 sequences are SNHLY and FYNNEI. The CDR3 here is CASSGDRGLGYTF. CDR3 bases: TGTGCCAGCTCGGGGGACAGGGGCTTAGGCTACACCTTC.

J is TRBJ1-1 and V is TRBV5-1, with 7 nucleotides matching TRBD1. From germline, CDR1 is SGHRS and CDR2 YFSETQ. The V and J ends lost 0 bases and 1 base, in that order; junction bases with no gene match: 3. This CDR3 has 15 residues. The CDR3 here is CASSLGDRSNTEAFF. The CDR3 nucleotides are TGCGCCAGCAGCTTGGGGGACAGATCGAACACTGAAGCTTTCTTT.

The V call is TRBV27, the J call TRBJ1-1; TRBD1 matches 8 bases. The CDR3 consists of 15 residues. The junction had 6 bases not matched to a gene; V was cut back by 5 bases and J by 1 base. Germline CDR1 is MNHEY and CDR2 is SMNVEV (reference sequence). Here the CDR3 reads CASSRQGRGNTEAFF. Here the CDR3 DNA reads TGTGCCAGCAGTCGACAGGGGAGGGGGAACACTGAAGCTTTCTTT.

In its sample, this clone was seen once. J is TRBJ2-7 and V is TRBV9, with 9 nucleotides matching TRBD1. This CDR3 comprises 15 residues. Losses at the gene ends were 0 bases for V and 4 bases for J; bases not matched to a gene: 5. Germline CDR1 and CDR2: SGDLS and YYNGEE. DNA for the CDR3: TGTGCCAGCAGCGTAGAAGGAGGACAGGGGTACGAGCAGTACTTC. Its protein is CASSVEGGQGYEQYF.

The chain joins TRBV7-9 to TRBJ1-2, with TRBD1 matching over 7 bases. The CDR3 consists of 14 residues. CDR1 and CDR2 (germline): SEHNR, FQNEAQ (reference sequence). J gave up 5 bases and V 5 bases, and 8 bases lay outside the gene matches. CDR3 in amino acids: CASSLGQTVYGYTF. The CDR3 region has the DNA TGTGCCAGCAGCCTGGGACAGACAGTATATGGCTACACCTTC.

The gene calls are TRBV6-5 and TRBJ2-7; 10 bases match TRBD2. The CDR3 spans 15 residues. V shed 4 bases and J 2 bases; nucleotides not matched to a gene: 5. Germline lookup yields CDR1 MNHEY and CDR2 SVGAGI. The CDR3 nucleotides read TGTGCCAGCAGTTCCTCGGGGACTAGCGCCTACGAGCAGTACTTC. This codes for CASSSSGTSAYEQYF.

This chain connects TRBV7-2 to TRBJ1-2, with no clear D. This CDR3 spans 13 amino acids. Trimming took off 0 bases at V and 2 bases at J, with 4 bases between the two ends. CDR1 is SGHTA, CDR2 FQGNSA, per germline. The CDR3, as DNA: TGTGCCAGCAGCTTAGCCGGGAACTATGGCTACACCTTC. Its translation is CASSLAGNYGYTF.

The genes are TRBV19 and TRBJ2-5; possibly TRBD2 for D (6 bases). The CDR3 is made up of 15 amino acids. Trimming stripped 1 base from V and 4 bases from J, with 13 bases between. The germline gives CDR1 LNHDA, CDR2 SQIVND (reference sequence). DNA for the CDR3: TGTGCCAGTAGTATAGTCGCCCGGGGGTTAGAGACCCAGTACTTC. It encodes CASSIVARGLETQYF. Combining the CDR3 with reference TRBV19 and TRBJ2-5 gives the whole variable domain DGGITQSPKYLFRKEGQNVTLSCEQNLNHDAMYWYRQDPGQGLRLIYYSQIVNDFQKGDIAEGYSVSREKKESFPLTVTSAQKNPTAFYLCASSIVARGLETQYFGPGTRLLVL.

The chain couples TRBV18 to TRBJ1-1; D gene uncertain. The CDR3 consists of 15 residues. Germline CDR1 KGHSH, CDR2 LQKENI. Trimming stripped 2 bases from V and 7 bases from J, with 17 bases between. CDR3 in amino acids: CASSPIRGQANEAFF. In nucleotides, the CDR3 is TGTGCCAGCTCACCAATTCGGGGTCAGGCAAATGAAGCTTTCTTT. Drawing the rest from reference TRBV18 and TRBJ1-1, the complete variable domain is NAGVMQNPRHLVRRRGQEARLRCSPMKGHSHVYWYRQLPEEGLKFMVYLQKENIIDESGMPKERFSAEFPKEGPSILRIQQVVRGDSAAYFCASSPIRGQANEAFFGQGTRLTVV.

The chain links TRBV6-5 to TRBJ1-2; 7 positions agree with TRBD1. The CDR3 loop spans 13 amino acids. Trimming took 2 bases from V and 6 from J; bases not matched to a gene: 3. From germline, CDR1 is MNHEY and CDR2 SVGAGI. The CDR3 DNA reads TGTGCCAGCAGTTACCTCAGGGGGAATGGCTACACCTTC. Its protein is CASSYLRGNGYTF.

This clone came up once. The chain couples TRBV5-1 to TRBJ2-1; TRBD1 matches at 7 bases. The CDR3 runs to 14 residues. Germline-derived CDR1 and CDR2 are SGHRS and YFSETQ. Trimming cost V 7 bases and J 6 bases; bases outside gene matches: 10. The CDR3, as DNA: TGCGCCAGCCAGGGGGACATTGAAATCAATGAGCAGTTCTTC. This translates into CASQGDIEINEQFF.

V usage is TRBV7-2 and J usage is TRBJ1-1; 7 nucleotides line up with TRBD1. This CDR3 has 15 residues. The germline V gene encodes CDR1 SGHTA and CDR2 FQGNSA. The ends lost 5 bases at V and 1 base at J; junction bases unmatched: 7. The CDR3 nucleotides read TGTGCCAGCAGCCCGACAGGGAGGAGGAACACTGAAGCTTTCTTT. Translated, it gives CASSPTGRRNTEAFF.

In its sample, this clone was seen once. This chain joins TRBV3-1 (or the pseudogene TRBV3-2) and TRBJ2-5; 8 nucleotides agree with TRBD2. CDR1 and CDR2 from the germline V gene are LGHDT and YNNKEL (reference sequence). V lost 4 bases, J lost 2 bases, and 21 bases stayed unmatched. CDR3 length equals 20 residues. The CDR3 is CASSPPLQQRGRRWQETQYF. CDR3 DNA: TGTGCCAGCAGCCCCCCACTGCAGCAGCGGGGGAGGAGGTGGCAAGAGACCCAGTACTTC.

The chain has TRBV12-5 and TRBJ1-1; TRBD1 might be the D (6 bases). The germline gives CDR1 LGHNT, CDR2 FRNRAP. The CDR3 totals 14 residues. V lost 4 bases and J lost 6, with 15 bases in between. CDR3 DNA sequence: TGTGCTAGTGGTTCCCCCCGGGGGGGCCCTGAAGCTTTCTTT. Translation: CASGSPRGGPEAFF. The entire variable domain, with the rest obtained from reference TRBV12-5 and TRBJ1-1, is as follows: DARVTQTPRHKVTEMGQEVTMRCQPILGHNTVFWYRQTMMQGLELLAYFRNRAPLDDSGMPKDRFSAEMPDATLATLKIQPSEPRDSAVYFCASGSPRGGPEAFFGQGTRLTVV.

This clone was counted a single time. The chain is built from TRBV5-1 and TRBJ2-7; no clear D. Trimming cost V 4 bases and J 4 bases, with 9 bases left between them. The length of the CDR3 is 12 residues. Germline values: CDR1 SGHRS, CDR2 YFSETQ. The CDR3 reads CASSSSRYEQYF. The CDR3 nucleotides read TGCGCCAGCAGCAGCTCTAGATACGAGCAGTACTTC.

This sequence joins TRBV7-3 and TRBJ2-2; no clear D. Germline V gene sequence: CDR1 SGHTA, CDR2 FQGTGA. Trimming took off 3 bases at V and 5 bases at J, with 4 bases between the two ends. This CDR3 comprises 12 residues. CDR3: CASSFSTGELFF. As DNA, the CDR3 is TGTGCCAGCAGCTTCAGTACCGGGGAGCTGTTTTTT.

This chain joins TRBV7-9 and TRBJ1-2, with D possibly being TRBD1 (5 bases). The V gene lost 5 bases and the J gene lost 4 bases, with 11 bases spanning the gap. The CDR3 sequence is 13 residues long. Germline CDR1 reads SEHNR; CDR2 reads FQNEAQ (reference sequence). The CDR3 loop is CASSPQELYGYTF. CDR3 in DNA: TGTGCCAGCAGCCCACAGGAGCTCTATGGCTACACCTTC.

CDR3 bases: TGCGCCAGCAGCGCCGGCAGGGACACTGAAGCTTTCTTT. Translation gives CASSAGRDTEAFF. This chain links TRBV5-1 with TRBJ1-1; tentative D call: TRBD1 (5 bases). The length of the CDR3 is 13 residues. The germline CDR1 and CDR2 sequences are SGHRS and YFSETQ. The V end was cut by 4 bases, the J end by 3 bases, with 10 bases between.

This clone appeared a few times. The chain uses TRBV6-1 and TRBJ1-5, with 10 bases fitting TRBD1. This CDR3 spans 15 amino acids. Trimming at V came to 1 base and at J to 4 bases, leaving 1 base not matched to a gene. Germline V lookup: CDR1 MNHNS, CDR2 SASEGT. The CDR3 sequence is CASSEGTGGNQPQHF. The CDR3 region has the DNA TGTGCCAGCAGTGAAGGGACAGGGGGTAATCAGCCCCAGCATTTT.